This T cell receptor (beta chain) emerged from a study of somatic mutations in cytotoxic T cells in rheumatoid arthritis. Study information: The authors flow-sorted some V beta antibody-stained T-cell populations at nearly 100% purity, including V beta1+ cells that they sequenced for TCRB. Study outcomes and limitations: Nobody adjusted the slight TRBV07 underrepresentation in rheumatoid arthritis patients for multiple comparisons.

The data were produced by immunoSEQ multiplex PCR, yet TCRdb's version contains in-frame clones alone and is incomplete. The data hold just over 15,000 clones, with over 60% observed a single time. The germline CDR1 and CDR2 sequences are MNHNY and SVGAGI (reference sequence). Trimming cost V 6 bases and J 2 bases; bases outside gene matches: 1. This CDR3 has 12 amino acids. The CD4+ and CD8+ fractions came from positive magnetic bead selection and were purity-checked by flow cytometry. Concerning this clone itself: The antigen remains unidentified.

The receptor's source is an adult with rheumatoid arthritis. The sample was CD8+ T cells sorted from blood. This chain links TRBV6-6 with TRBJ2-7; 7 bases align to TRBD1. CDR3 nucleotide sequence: TGTGCCAGCAGCCAGGGGGCCTACGAGCAGTACTTC. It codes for CASSQGAYEQYF.